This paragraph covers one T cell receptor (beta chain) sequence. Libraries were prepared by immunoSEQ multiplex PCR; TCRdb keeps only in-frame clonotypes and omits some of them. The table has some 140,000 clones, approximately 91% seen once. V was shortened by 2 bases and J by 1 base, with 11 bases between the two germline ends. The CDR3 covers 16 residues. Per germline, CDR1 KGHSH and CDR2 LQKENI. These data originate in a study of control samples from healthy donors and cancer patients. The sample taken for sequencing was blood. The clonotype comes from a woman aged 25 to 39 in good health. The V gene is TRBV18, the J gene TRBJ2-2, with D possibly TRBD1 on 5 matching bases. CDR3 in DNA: TGTGCCAGCTCACCAGTAGGGGCGAGGAACACCGGGGAGCTGTTTTTT. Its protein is CASSPVGARNTGELFF.